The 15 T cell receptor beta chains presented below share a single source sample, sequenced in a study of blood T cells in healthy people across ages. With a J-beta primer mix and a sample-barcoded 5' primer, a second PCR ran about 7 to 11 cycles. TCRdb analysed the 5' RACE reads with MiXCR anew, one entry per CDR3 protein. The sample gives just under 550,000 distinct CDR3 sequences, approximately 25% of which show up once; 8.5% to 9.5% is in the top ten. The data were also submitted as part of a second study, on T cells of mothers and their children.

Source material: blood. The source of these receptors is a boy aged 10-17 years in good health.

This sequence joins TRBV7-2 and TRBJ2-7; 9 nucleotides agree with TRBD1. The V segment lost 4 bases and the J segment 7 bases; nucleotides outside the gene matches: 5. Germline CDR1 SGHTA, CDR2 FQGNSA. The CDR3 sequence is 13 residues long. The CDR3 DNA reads TGTGCCAGCAGCTCCAAGGACAGGGGAGAGCAGTACTTC. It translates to CASSSKDRGEQYF.

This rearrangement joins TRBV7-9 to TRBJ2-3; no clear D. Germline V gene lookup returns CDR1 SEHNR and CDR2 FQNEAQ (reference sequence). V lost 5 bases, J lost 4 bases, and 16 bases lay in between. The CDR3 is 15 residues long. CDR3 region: CASSRSQYGPDTQYF. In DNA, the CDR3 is TGTGCCAGCAGCCGATCCCAGTATGGGCCAGATACGCAGTATTTT. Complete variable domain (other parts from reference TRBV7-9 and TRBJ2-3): DTGVSQNPRHKITKRGQNVTFRCDPISEHNRLYWYRQTLGQGPEFLTYFQNEAQLEKSRLLSDRFSAERPKGSFSTLEIQRTEQGDSAMYLCASSRSQYGPDTQYFGPGTRLTVL.

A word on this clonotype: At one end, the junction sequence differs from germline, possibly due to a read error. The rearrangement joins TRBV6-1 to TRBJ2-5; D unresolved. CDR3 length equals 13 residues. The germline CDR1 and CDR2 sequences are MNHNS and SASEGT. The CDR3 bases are TGTACCAGCAGTGAACGGGCACAAGAGACCCAGTACTTC. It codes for CTSSERAQETQYF.

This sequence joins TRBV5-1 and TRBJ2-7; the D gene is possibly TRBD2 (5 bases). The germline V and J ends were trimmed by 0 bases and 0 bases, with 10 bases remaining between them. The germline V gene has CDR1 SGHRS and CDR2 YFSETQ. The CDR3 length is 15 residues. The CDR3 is CASSLGRESSYEQYF. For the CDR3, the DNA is TGCGCCAGCAGCTTGGGACGGGAATCCTCCTACGAGCAGTACTTC.

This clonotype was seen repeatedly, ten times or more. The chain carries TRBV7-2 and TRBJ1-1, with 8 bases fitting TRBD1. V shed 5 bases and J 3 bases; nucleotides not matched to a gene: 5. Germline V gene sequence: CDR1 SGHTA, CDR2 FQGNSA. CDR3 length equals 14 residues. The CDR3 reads CASSPGQAHTEAFF. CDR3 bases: TGTGCCAGCAGCCCGGGACAGGCTCACACTGAAGCTTTCTTT.

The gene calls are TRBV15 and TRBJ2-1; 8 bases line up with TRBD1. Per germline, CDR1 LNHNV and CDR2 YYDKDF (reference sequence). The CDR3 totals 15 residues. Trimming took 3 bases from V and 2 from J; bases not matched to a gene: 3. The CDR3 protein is CATSSSTGAYNEQFF. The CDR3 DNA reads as TGTGCCACCAGCAGCTCGACAGGGGCCTACAATGAGCAGTTCTTC.

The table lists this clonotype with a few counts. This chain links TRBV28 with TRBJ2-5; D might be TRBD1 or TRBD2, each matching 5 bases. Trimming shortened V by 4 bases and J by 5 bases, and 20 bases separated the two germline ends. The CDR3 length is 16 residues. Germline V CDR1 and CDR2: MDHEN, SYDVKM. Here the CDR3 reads CASSSRAGRGRETQYF. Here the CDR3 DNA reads TGTGCCAGCAGTTCAAGGGCAGGGAGAGGACGGGAGACCCAGTACTTC. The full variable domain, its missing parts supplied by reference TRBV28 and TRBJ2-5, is DVKVTQSSRYLVKRTGEKVFLECVQDMDHENMFWYRQDPGLGLRLIYFSYDVKMKEKGDIPEGYSVSREKKERFSLILESASTNQTSMYLCASSSRAGRGRETQYFGPGTRLLVL.

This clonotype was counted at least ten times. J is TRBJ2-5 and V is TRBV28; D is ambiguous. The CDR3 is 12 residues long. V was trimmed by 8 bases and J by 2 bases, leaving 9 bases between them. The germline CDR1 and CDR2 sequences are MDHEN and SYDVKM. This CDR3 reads CASRQPQETQYF. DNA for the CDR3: TGTGCCAGCCGTCAGCCGCAAGAGACCCAGTACTTC.

The CDR3 DNA reads TGCGCCAGCAGCCAAGATCCTAACCCGGACAGGGGGCTCGGCACCGGGGAGCTGTTTTTT. It translates to CASSQDPNPDRGLGTGELFF. The chain couples TRBV4-3 to TRBJ2-2, with 11 positions matching TRBD1. This CDR3 comprises 20 residues. CDR1 LGHNA and CDR2 YSLEER come from the germline V gene. The junction had 13 bases not matched to a gene; V was cut back by 0 bases and J by 4 bases.

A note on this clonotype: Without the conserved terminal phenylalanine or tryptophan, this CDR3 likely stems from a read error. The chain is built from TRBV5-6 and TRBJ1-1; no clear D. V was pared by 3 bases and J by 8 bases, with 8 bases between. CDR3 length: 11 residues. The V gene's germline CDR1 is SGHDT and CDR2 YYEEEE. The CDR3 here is CASSSGKEAFI. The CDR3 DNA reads TGTGCCAGCAGCTCCGGTAAAGAAGCTTTCATT.

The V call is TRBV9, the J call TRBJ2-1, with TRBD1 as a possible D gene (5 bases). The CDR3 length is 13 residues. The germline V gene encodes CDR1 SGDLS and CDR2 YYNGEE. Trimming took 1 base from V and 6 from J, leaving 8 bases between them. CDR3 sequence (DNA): TGTGCCAGCAGCGTAAGTGGGGCCAATGAGCAGTTCTTC. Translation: CASSVSGANEQFF.

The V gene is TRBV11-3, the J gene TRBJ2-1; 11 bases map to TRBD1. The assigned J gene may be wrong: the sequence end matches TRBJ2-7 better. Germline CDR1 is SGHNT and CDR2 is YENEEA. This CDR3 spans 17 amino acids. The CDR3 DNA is TGTGCCAGCAGCTTGGGACAGGGGGTAAGCCCTCACTACGAGCAGTACTTC. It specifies CASSLGQGVSPHYEQYF.

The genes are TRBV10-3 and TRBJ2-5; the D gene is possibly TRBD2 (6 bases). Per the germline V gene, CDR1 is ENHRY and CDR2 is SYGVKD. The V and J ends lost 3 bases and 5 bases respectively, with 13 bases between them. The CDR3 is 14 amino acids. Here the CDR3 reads CAISDLGGEETQYF. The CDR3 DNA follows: TGTGCCATCAGTGATCTTGGCGGGGAGGAGACCCAGTACTTC.

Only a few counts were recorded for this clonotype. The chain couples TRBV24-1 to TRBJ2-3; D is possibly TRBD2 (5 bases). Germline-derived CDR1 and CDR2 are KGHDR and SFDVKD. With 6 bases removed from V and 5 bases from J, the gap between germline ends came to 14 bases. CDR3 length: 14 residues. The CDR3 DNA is TGTGCCACCAGTCCTAGCTGGAGCGGAGATACGCAGTATTTT. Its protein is CATSPSWSGDTQYF.

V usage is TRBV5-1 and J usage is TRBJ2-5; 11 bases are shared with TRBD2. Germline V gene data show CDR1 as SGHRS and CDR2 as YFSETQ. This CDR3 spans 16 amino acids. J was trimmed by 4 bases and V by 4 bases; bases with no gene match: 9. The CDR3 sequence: CASSTRPSGRSETQYF. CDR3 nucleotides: TGCGCCAGCAGCACCCGACCTAGCGGGAGGTCAGAGACCCAGTACTTC.